This TCR beta chain is drawn from a study of read filtering for tumor transcriptome and immune sequencing. Trimming took 4 bases from V and 7 from J, leaving 11 bases between them. Germline CDR1 and CDR2: SQVTM and ANQGSEA. The CDR3 has 12 amino acids. This library used around 400 ng RNA and molecular barcoded adaptors spanning alpha/delta and beta/gamma chains. In TCRdb, the reads were re-called with MiXCR into one record per CDR3 protein. Of 94,000 or so distinct CDR3 sequences listed, 10% to 15% were seen once; the top ten hold more than 13%. The sample holds many counts of this clonotype. This clonotype originated in a donor at least 40 years old with multiple myeloma. The sequenced material came from a population of CD138-negative cells sorted from bone marrow. The V and J genes are TRBV29-1 and TRBJ2-1, with D perhaps matching TRBD1 (6 bases). CDR3 protein: CSVGGPGNEQFF. Written as DNA, the CDR3 is TGCAGCGTTGGGGGGCCGGGAAATGAGCAGTTCTTC.